This T cell receptor beta chain was recorded in a study of early T cells in non-severe SARS-CoV-2 infection (dated by TCRdb to the early 2020s). For the study in its entirety: Because TCR sequencing relied on bulk RNA taken from unsorted whole blood, pairing of alpha and beta chains was not possible. The study at large found these results: VDJdb matching was skewed toward anti-spike CD8 responses and likely underestimated virus-specific expansions by missing private and CD4 specificities.

This was a case-control study nested in a cohort of healthcare workers in London, UK, who had nasopharyngeal swab PCR tests and blood samples taken every week. Between 23 and 31 March 2020, the week of the UK lockdown, healthcare workers were enrolled and then followed up weekly for as long as 16 weeks. Measured from the cysteine to the phenylalanine, the CDR3 is 13 residues long. Solely the CDR3 DNA is kept, with 39 bases framed from the first base. From V the trimming removes 8 bases and from J it removes 3 bases, while the gene matches leave 10 bases of the junction unaccounted for. Via the germline V gene, CDR1 is SQVTM and CDR2 ANQGSEA. A note on this clonotype: This clone's antigen is unknown. Per-base qualities were not stored, and no clone one base away is much larger.

Library prep was done by 5' RACE. The instrument was a NextSeq 500. To correct for sequencing error and PCR bias, the TCR library protocol tagged individual cDNA molecules with unique molecular identifiers. Both TCR alpha and beta chains were sequenced, and tight co-correlation was observed between alpha and beta sequence abundances in each sample. Per the source publication's procedure: Decombinator V4 was used to annotate the V gene, J gene and CDR3 of the TCR sequences. TCRs were defined as expanded if a significant change between any two time points was detected under a Poisson model with p below 0.0001. TCR abundances were normalised to the total number of TCRs sequenced per sample and expressed as counts per million. TRAV1-2 paired with TRAJ12, TRAJ20 or TRAJ33 defined MAIT TCRs, while TRAV10 paired with TRAJ18 defined iNKT TCRs. VDJdb, accessed 1 November 2021, was searched for CMV, EBV and SARS-CoV-2 annotated TCRs, excluding TCRs annotated for multiple antigens. The public reads were reanalyzed by TCRdb: fastp trimming at Q25, MiXCR alignment, in-frame beta chains only. Each CDR3 protein appears once, grouped with its most common genes and DNA. TCRdb, not the authors, supplied the V and J calls. This sample is represented by 85,000 to 100,000 distinct CDR3 sequences; roughly 9.6% of them were singletons. The ten largest clones represent approximately 4.7% of the sample.

This specimen was whole blood, taken at baseline. The chain employs TRBV29-1 and TRBJ2-7, and 7 junctional nucleotides match TRBD1. The TCR comes from an adult who was a healthcare worker with PCR-confirmed SARS-CoV-2 infection or an uninfected control (not recorded which). The CDR3 region: CSWTGLGFYEQYF. The DNA is as follows: TGCAGCTGGACAGGATTGGGATTCTACGAGCAGTACTTC.